This TCR beta chain was sequenced for a study of blood T cell repertoires in COVID-19. Whole-study context: The analysed material was cDNA or gDNA that came from T cells, B-cell-depleted T cells, or PBMCs.

The germline V gene has CDR1 SGDLS and CDR2 YYNGEE. Trimming took 3 bases from V and 5 from J, leaving 14 bases between them. The CDR3 contains 15 residues. Original processing methods: Estimation of nucleated cell counts was performed using reference gene primer amplification. Profiling relied on immunoSEQ multiplex PCR, and the TCRdb table lists in-frame clones only, not all of them. Clonal size and the V and J genes are those of that table, whereas D and trimming came from the DNA. The table has 200,000 or so clones, roughly 92% seen once; the top ten hold more than 0.7%. This TCR derives from a man between 60 and 70 years old with COVID-19, enrolled during active disease. Sample: peripheral blood. The rearrangement joins TRBV9 to TRBJ2-2; no reliable D call. The CDR3 region is CASSGRSSLTGELFF. CDR3 nucleotides: TGTGCCAGCAGCGGCAGATCTTCTCTTACCGGGGAGCTGTTTTTT.